The 21 T cell receptor beta chains in this list originate from one sample, sequenced in a study of molecular identifiers for immune sequencing clone quantification. MiXCR, run by TCRdb on the PCR reads, gives a single entry per CDR3 protein. The sample shows approximately 500,000 distinct CDR3 sequences, around 21% of them seen only once. Sequenced: naive CD8+ T cells from blood, with Jurkat cell RNA spiked in. Indicated subset: FACS-sorted CD8+CD4-CCR7+CD45RA+ naive T cells. Receptors were obtained from a human donor in good health. Some libraries in this study had Jurkat cell RNA spiked in.

In this sample, this clonotype turned up once. One end of the junction is discordant with germline, which a read error may explain. The chain carries TRBV20-1 and TRBJ1-4; D remains unclear. The CDR3 is 14 residues long. Germline V CDR1 and CDR2: DFQATT, SNEGSKA (reference sequence). The CDR3 DNA follows: TGCAGTGCTACAAAGCTAGAGGTGCGGGAAAAACTGGTTTTT. The encoded protein is CSATKLEVREKLVF.

On this clonotype: One end of the junction does not line up with germline, which may come from a read error. This sequence joins TRBV5-8 and TRBJ1-4; D not resolved. The CDR3 has 12 amino acids. In germline, CDR1 is SGHTS, CDR2 YDEGEE. The CDR3 sequence: CASSENNKKLFF. The CDR3 DNA reads TGTGCCAGCAGCGAGAATAATAAAAAACTGTTTTTT.

This clonotype was found many times. This chain connects TRBV5-4 to TRBJ1-3; D is ambiguous. V lost 0 bases, J lost 0 bases, and 4 bases lay in between. This CDR3 comprises 14 residues. In germline, CDR1 is SGHNT, CDR2 YYREEE (reference sequence). The CDR3 DNA sequence: TGTGCCAGCAGCTTGGCAGACTCTGGAAACACCATATATTTT. This sequence encodes CASSLADSGNTIYF.

This clonotype was seen repeatedly, ten times or more. This chain connects TRBV7-9 to TRBJ2-1; D uncertain. V was clipped by 4 bases and J by 1 base, with 11 bases between them. The germline CDR1 and CDR2 sequences are SEHNR and FQNEAQ (reference sequence). This CDR3 spans 15 amino acids. CDR3 loop: CASSSSLWSYNEQFF. DNA of the CDR3: TGTGCCAGCAGCTCTTCGCTCTGGTCCTACAATGAGCAGTTCTTC.

This clonotype has only one observation. A much larger clonotype is one base distant, so this may be a read error. J is TRBJ2-7 and V is TRBV6-2 or TRBV6-3; D is unresolved. The CDR3 loop spans 13 amino acids. Germline CDR1 MNHEY, CDR2 SVGEGT. The CDR3 loop reads CASSYSYRYEQDF. CDR3 nucleotides: TGTGCCAGCAGTTACTCCTACCGCTACGAGCAGGACTTC.

This clonotype has ten or more counts. The V call is TRBV4-3, the J call TRBJ2-7; D may correspond to TRBD1 or TRBD2 (5 bases each). Germline loops: CDR1 LGHNA, CDR2 YSLEER. CDR3 length equals 14 residues. The germline V and J ends were trimmed by 4 bases and 2 bases, with 12 bases remaining between them. The CDR3 DNA sequence: TGCGCCAGCAGCCGGGGCGAGGGCCCCTACGAGCAGTACTTC. The encoded protein is CASSRGEGPYEQYF.

This chain joins TRBV19 and TRBJ2-7; the D gene is possibly TRBD2 (6 bases). Germline CDR1 LNHDA, CDR2 SQIVND (reference sequence). The CDR3 is 12 residues long. Trimming pared 7 bases from V and 5 bases from J, leaving 12 bases between. DNA for the CDR3: TGTGCCAGTAAGGGAGGACACAACGAGCAGTACTTC. It yields the protein CASKGGHNEQYF.

About this clonotype itself: This may arise from a read error, as a much more abundant clone is one base away. As the CDR3 is not closed by the conserved phenylalanine or tryptophan, this likely results from a read error. J is TRBJ2-1 and V is TRBV7-9; 8 bases match TRBD2. CDR1 is SEHNR and CDR2 is FQNEAQ in the germline V gene (reference sequence). With V trimmed by 5 bases and J by 1 base, 4 bases remained unmatched. This CDR3 has 15 amino acids. DNA of the CDR3: TGTGCCAGCAGCGGCAGCGGGAGTTCCTACAATGAGCAGTTCATC. Translating gives CASSGSGSSYNEQFI.

There are many counts of this clonotype. CDR3 sequence (DNA): TGTGCCACCAGAGGTTACACCGGGGAGCTGTTTTTT. Protein: CATRGYTGELFF. The chain joins TRBV24-1 to TRBJ2-2; D ambiguous. The V gene lost 7 bases and the J gene lost 3 bases, with 5 bases spanning the gap. Germline V gene lookup returns CDR1 KGHDR and CDR2 SFDVKD. The CDR3 is made up of 12 amino acids.

This clonotype was observed many times. The germline gene is not matched at one end of the junction; a read error may be the cause. In DNA, the CDR3 is TGTGCCAGCAGTGAATTATTGCGGGCCGAAGAGACCCGGTACTTC. Translation gives CASSELLRAEETRYF. V gene TRBV25-1 combines with J gene TRBJ2-5; perhaps TRBD2 as D (5 bases). This CDR3 contains 15 residues. CDR1 MGHDK and CDR2 SYGVNS come from the germline V gene.

This clonotype was recorded at least ten times. The chain uses TRBV27 and TRBJ1-1; D gene ambiguous. CDR3 length: 12 residues. The V and J ends lost 6 bases and 3 bases respectively, with 8 bases between them. Germline CDR1 is MNHEY and CDR2 is SMNVEV (reference sequence). Written as DNA, the CDR3 is TGTGCCAGCAGGCAGGATTACACTGAAGCTTTCTTT. Residues: CASRQDYTEAFF.

The sample holds a few counts of this clonotype. V usage is TRBV29-1 and J usage is TRBJ1-4, with 8 bases lining up with TRBD1. The germline gives CDR1 SQVTM, CDR2 ANQGSEA. The V segment lost 7 bases and the J segment 1 base; nucleotides outside the gene matches: 11. This CDR3 is 16 amino acids long. Here the CDR3 reads CSARGLTGETNEKLFF. The CDR3 nucleotides read TGCAGCGCCCGTGGGTTGACAGGGGAAACTAATGAAAAACTGTTTTTT. Full variable domain (missing parts from reference TRBV29-1 and TRBJ1-4): SAVISQKPSRDICQRGTSLTIQCQVDSQVTMMFWYRQQPGQSLTLIATANQGSEATYESGFVIDKFPISRPNLTFSTLTVSNMSPEDSSIYLCSARGLTGETNEKLFFGSGTQLSVL.

In regard to this clonotype: This may arise from a read error, as a much more abundant clone is one base away. Because it lacks the conserved phenylalanine or tryptophan at the end, this CDR3 is likely a read error. This chain uses TRBV30 with TRBJ2-7, with TRBD1 as a possible D gene (5 bases). Germline V gives CDR1 GTSNPN, CDR2 SVGIG (reference sequence). The V end lost 0 bases, the J end lost 0 bases, and 9 bases lay between the germline ends. This CDR3 comprises 14 residues. The CDR3 region has the DNA TGTGCCTGGAGTGTCAAGGGGCGCTCCTACGAGCAGTACCTC. This encodes CAWSVKGRSYEQYL.

A few counts support this clonotype. This chain joins TRBV6-1 and TRBJ2-1; D remains ambiguous. The CDR3 spans 16 residues. CDR1 and CDR2 from the germline V gene are MNHNS and SASEGT. Trimming took 6 bases from V and 3 from J, leaving 18 bases between them. In DNA form, the CDR3 reads TGTGCCAGCAGCGCTGTGGACCTACGGCACTACAATGAGCAGTTCTTC. Translating it yields CASSAVDLRHYNEQFF.

This clonotype was detected many times. CDR3: CGGIQETQYF. DNA of the CDR3: TGCGGGGGTATCCAAGAGACCCAGTACTTC. This chain joins TRBV29-1 and TRBJ2-5; either TRBD1 or TRBD2 may supply D (5 bases each). This CDR3 spans 10 amino acids. Germline V gene data show CDR1 as SQVTM and CDR2 as ANQGSEA.

This clonotype has at least ten counts. The gene calls are TRBV7-6 and TRBJ2-5; D gene ambiguous. Trimming left V 1 base short and J 2 bases short, with 8 bases between. This CDR3 is 14 amino acids long. The germline CDR1 and CDR2 sequences are SGHVS and FNYEAQ. CDR3 in DNA: TGTGCCAGCAGCTTAGTAGTTAGTCAAGAGACCCAGTACTTC. It is translated as CASSLVVSQETQYF. Based on the CDR3 plus reference TRBV7-6 and TRBJ2-5, the full variable domain is GAGVSQSPRYKVTKRGQDVALRCDPISGHVSLYWYRQALGQGPEFLTYFNYEAQQDKSGLPNDRFSAERPEGSISTLTIQRTEQRDSAMYRCASSLVVSQETQYFGPGTRLLVL.

In its sample, this clonotype was seen many times. The rearrangement links TRBV7-8 to TRBJ2-3, with D hard to call. This CDR3 has 15 amino acids. V shed 1 base and J shed 1 base, with 9 bases lying between them. CDR1 and CDR2 from the germline V gene are SGHVS and FQNEAQ. CDR3 DNA sequence: TGTGCCAGCAGCTTAGTCGGACGCCGCACAGATACGCAGTATTTT. Encoded protein: CASSLVGRRTDTQYF.

Only a few counts were recorded for this clonotype. This chain joins TRBV20-1 and TRBJ1-1; tentatively, D is TRBD1 (5 bases). V lost 0 bases and J 3 bases, leaving 11 bases between the germline ends. Germline loops: CDR1 DFQATT, CDR2 SNEGSKA (reference sequence). The CDR3 contains 14 residues. The CDR3 DNA follows: TGCAGTGCTAGAGATGTCCGGGGGGACACTGAAGCTTTCTTT. This translates into CSARDVRGDTEAFF.

This chain uses TRBV9 with TRBJ2-3, with D possibly being TRBD2 (6 bases). With 0 bases removed from V and 2 bases from J, the gap between germline ends came to 13 bases. This CDR3 region has 16 residues. Germline lookup yields CDR1 SGDLS and CDR2 YYNGEE. This chain's CDR3 is CASSVAGGAATDTQYF. CDR3 DNA sequence: TGTGCCAGCAGCGTAGCCGGCGGGGCGGCCACAGATACGCAGTATTTT.

This clonotype was observed many times. The chain couples TRBV14 to TRBJ2-2; D might be TRBD1 (6 bases). CDR1 and CDR2 from the germline V gene are SGHDN and FVKESK. This CDR3 spans 17 amino acids. V lost 0 bases to trimming and J lost 3 bases, with 14 bases between them. DNA of the CDR3: TGTGCCAGCAGCCAAGATTATGGGACAACTTACACCGGGGAGCTGTTTTTT. It yields the protein CASSQDYGTTYTGELFF.

Ten or more counts support this clonotype. The CDR3, as DNA: TGTGCCAGCAGCGGGGGGGGTGGGCAGCCCCAGCATTTT. Translating it yields CASSGGGGQPQHF. The rearrangement uses TRBV9 and TRBJ1-5; D is perhaps TRBD1 (5 bases). The CDR3 contains 13 residues. V dropped 3 bases and J dropped 7 bases, with 11 bases sitting between them. From germline, CDR1 is SGDLS and CDR2 YYNGEE.